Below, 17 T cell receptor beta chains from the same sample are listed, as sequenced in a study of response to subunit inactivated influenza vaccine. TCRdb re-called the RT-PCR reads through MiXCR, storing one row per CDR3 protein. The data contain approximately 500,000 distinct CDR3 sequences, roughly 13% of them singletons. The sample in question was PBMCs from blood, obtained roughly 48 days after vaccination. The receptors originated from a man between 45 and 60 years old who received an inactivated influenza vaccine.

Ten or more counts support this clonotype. The CDR3 region is CASSLGGGHGTEAFF. Here the CDR3 DNA reads TGTGCCAGCAGTTTGGGCGGGGGGCATGGGACTGAAGCTTTCTTT. The chain carries TRBV12-3 or TRBV12-4 and TRBJ1-1; weak D call: TRBD1 (6 bases). The CDR3 extends over 15 amino acids. Trimming took 3 bases from V and 5 from J, leaving 16 bases between them.

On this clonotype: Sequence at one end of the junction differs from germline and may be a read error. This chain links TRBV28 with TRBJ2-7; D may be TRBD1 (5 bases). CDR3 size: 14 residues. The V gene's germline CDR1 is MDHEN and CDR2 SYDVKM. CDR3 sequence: CASSFAPMTDALFF. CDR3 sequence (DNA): TGTGCCAGCAGTTTCGCCCCAATGACAGACGCCCTTTTCTTC.

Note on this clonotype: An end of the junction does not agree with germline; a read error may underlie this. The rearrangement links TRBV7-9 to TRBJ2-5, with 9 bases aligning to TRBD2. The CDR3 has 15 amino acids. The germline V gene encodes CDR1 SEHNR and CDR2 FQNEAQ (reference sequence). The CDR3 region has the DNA TGTGCCAGCAGCATAGCGCTAGCGGGGAAAGAGACCCAGTACTTC. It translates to CASSIALAGKETQYF.

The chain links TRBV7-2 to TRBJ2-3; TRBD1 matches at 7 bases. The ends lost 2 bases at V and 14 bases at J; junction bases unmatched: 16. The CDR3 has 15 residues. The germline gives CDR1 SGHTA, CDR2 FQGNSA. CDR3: CASSLRPDRASQLYF. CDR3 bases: TGTGCCAGCAGCTTACGTCCAGACAGGGCAAGCCAGCTGTATTTT.

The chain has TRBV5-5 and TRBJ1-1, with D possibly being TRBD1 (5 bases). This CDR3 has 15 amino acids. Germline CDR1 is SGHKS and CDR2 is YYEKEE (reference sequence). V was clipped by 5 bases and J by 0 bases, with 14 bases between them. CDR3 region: CASRWGGQLNTEAFF. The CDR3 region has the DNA TGTGCCAGCAGGTGGGGGGGTCAGTTGAACACTGAAGCTTTCTTT.

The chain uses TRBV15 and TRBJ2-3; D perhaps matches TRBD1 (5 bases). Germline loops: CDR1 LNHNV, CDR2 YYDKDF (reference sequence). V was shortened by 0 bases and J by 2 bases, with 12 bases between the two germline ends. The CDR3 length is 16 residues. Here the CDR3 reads CATSRDHKGPTDTQYF. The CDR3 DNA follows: TGTGCCACCAGCAGAGATCACAAGGGGCCCACAGATACGCAGTATTTT.

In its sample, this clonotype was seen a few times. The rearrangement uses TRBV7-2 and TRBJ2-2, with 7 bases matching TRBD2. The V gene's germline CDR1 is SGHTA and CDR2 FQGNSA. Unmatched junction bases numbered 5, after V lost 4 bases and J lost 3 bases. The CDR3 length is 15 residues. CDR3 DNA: TGTGCCAGCAGCTCAAGCGGGGTGTACACCGGGGAGCTGTTTTTT. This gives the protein CASSSSGVYTGELFF.

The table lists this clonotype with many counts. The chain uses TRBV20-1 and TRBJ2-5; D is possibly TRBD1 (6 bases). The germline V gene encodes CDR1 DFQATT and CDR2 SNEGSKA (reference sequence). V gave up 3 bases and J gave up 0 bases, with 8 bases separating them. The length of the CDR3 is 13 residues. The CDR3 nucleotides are TGCAGTGCTAGCTGGGGGCACCAAGAGACCCAGTACTTC. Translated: CSASWGHQETQYF.

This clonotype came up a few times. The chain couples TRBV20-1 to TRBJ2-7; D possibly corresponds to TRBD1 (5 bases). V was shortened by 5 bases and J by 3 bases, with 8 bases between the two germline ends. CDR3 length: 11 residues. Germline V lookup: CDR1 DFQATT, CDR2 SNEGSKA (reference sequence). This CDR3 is CSASRVYEQYF. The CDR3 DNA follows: TGCAGTGCTTCCAGGGTCTACGAGCAGTACTTC.

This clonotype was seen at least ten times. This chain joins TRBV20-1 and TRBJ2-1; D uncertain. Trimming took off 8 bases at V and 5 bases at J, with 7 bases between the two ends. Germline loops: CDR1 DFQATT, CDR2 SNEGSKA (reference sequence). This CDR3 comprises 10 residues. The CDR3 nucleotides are TGCAGTCCATTGGACAATGAGCAGTTCTTC. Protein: CSPLDNEQFF.

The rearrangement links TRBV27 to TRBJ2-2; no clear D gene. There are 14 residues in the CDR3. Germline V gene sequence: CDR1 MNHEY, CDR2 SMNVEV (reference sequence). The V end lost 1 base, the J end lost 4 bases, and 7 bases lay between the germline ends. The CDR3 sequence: CASSLFLSTGELFF. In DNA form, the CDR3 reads TGTGCCAGCAGTTTATTCCTTTCCACCGGGGAGCTGTTTTTT.

In DNA, the CDR3 is TGTGCCAGCAGCTTTATACCCCCTGCGTGTTACTTC. Encoded protein: CASSFIPPACYF. This chain connects TRBV7-2 to TRBJ2-5; D not certain. With 3 bases removed from V and 14 bases from J, the gap between germline ends came to 16 bases. The germline CDR1 and CDR2 sequences are SGHTA and FQGNSA. The CDR3 runs to 12 residues.

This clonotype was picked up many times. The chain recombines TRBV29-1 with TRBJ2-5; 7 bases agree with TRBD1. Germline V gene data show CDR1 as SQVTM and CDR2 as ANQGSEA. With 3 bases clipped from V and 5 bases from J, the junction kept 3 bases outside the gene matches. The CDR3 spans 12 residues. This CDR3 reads CSVDRGRETQYF. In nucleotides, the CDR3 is TGCAGCGTTGATAGGGGGCGGGAGACCCAGTACTTC.

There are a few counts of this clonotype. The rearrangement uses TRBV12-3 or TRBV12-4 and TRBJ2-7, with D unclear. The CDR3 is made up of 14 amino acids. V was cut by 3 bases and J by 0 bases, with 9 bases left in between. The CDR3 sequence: CASSFPGSSYEQYF. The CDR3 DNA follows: TGTGCCAGCAGTTTCCCCGGTAGCTCCTACGAGCAGTACTTC.

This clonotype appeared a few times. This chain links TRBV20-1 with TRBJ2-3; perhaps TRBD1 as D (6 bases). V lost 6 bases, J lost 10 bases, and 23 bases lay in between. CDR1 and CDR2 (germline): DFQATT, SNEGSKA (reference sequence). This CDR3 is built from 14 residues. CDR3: CSATSPGHLAAQYF. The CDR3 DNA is TGCAGTGCGACCTCTCCGGGACACCTTGCTGCGCAGTATTTT.

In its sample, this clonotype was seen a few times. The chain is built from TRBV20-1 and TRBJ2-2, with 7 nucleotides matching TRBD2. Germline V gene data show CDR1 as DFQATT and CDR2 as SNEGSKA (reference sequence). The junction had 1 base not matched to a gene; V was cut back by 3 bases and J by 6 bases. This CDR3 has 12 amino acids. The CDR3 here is CSASGGAGELFF. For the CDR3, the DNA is TGCAGTGCTAGTGGGGGGGCCGGGGAGCTGTTTTTT.

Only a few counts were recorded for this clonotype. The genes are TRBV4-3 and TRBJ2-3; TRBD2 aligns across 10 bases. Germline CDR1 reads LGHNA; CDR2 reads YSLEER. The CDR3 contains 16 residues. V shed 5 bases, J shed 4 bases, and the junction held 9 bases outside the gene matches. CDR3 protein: CASSIVATSGPDTQYF. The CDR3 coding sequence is TGCGCCAGCAGCATAGTAGCGACTAGCGGGCCAGATACGCAGTATTTT.